This T cell receptor (beta chain) was observed in a study of cytomegalovirus exposure and HLA in healthy donors. Germline V lookup: CDR1 SGDLS, CDR2 YYNGEE. The CDR3 is made up of 14 amino acids. V gave up 1 base and J gave up 8 bases, with 15 bases separating them. This clone was seen a few times. No antigen is known for it. Amplification used 60 Vbeta primers and 13 Jbeta primers. Measured with immunoSEQ multiplex PCR; TCRdb has only the in-frame clones, and not every one. The table shows about 120,000 clones, with 65% to 85% occurring only once. Study findings and constraints: Exclusion as indistinguishable affected some V segments, including TRBV6-2 and TRBV6-3.

Sequenced input: PBMCs. This receptor was taken from a man between 50 and 59 years old in good health and CMV-seropositive. The chain is built from TRBV9 and TRBJ1-2, with D possibly TRBD1 on 5 matching bases. The CDR3: CASSVTAGGGGYTF. CDR3 DNA: TGTGCCAGCAGCGTAACCGCGGGGGGGGGAGGCTACACCTTC.